A selection of T cell receptor beta chains follows, all from one sample in a study of blood T cell repertoires in COVID-19. Libraries were prepared by immunoSEQ multiplex PCR; TCRdb keeps only in-frame clonotypes and omits some of them. This table holds about 70,000 clones, approximately 78% found once. The source material was peripheral blood. The receptors were gathered from a woman of 80 years or more with active or convalescent COVID-19. Each CDR3 is given with its conserved first and last residue. D genes are given only for firm matches. The size field is filled for only some rows; it gives once, few, many or a size class.

V	D	size	J	DNA	CDR3
TRBV11-2	TRBD1	NA	TRBJ1-6	TGTGCCAGCAGCTTCAATCAGGGGGCTTCACCCCTCCACTTT	CASSFNQGASPLHF
TRBV4-3	NA	NA	TRBJ2-3	TGCGCCAGCAGCGTGGCAGGGGCGGCAGATACGCAGTATTTT	CASSVAGAADTQYF
TRBV10-3	TRBD1	NA	TRBJ1-2	TGTGCCATCAGTGTAGGTGGGGACAGGGCCGACTATGGCTACACCTTC	CAISVGGDRADYGYTF
TRBV4-1	TRBD2	NA	TRBJ2-1	TGCGCCAGCAGCCAAGATCTAGCGGGGGGCTACAATGAGCAGTTCTTC	CASSQDLAGGYNEQFF
TRBV28	TRBD1	NA	TRBJ2-3	TGTGCCAGCACCGGACAGGGAACAGATACGCAGTATTTT	CASTGQGTDTQYF
TRBV6-5	TRBD2	NA	TRBJ2-7	TGTGCCAGCAGGAGGGAGGGAGGGCCTGGTGAGCAGTACTTC	CASRREGGPGEQYF
TRBV18	TRBD1	NA	TRBJ1-5	TGTGCCAGCTCACCCCCGACAGGGTACCAGCCCCAGCATTTT	CASSPPTGYQPQHF
TRBV18	NA	NA	TRBJ1-1	TGTGCCAGCTCACCCTTACACGTTGGGAGGAGGGACACTGAAGCTTTCTTT	CASSPLHVGRRDTEAFF
TRBV3-1/TRBV3-2	NA	NA	TRBJ1-2	TGTGCCAGCAGCCAAGATCGGGACAACTTAGATGGCTATGGCTACACCTTC	CASSQDRDNLDGYGYTF
TRBV6-1	TRBD2	NA	TRBJ2-5	TGTGCCAGCAGTGATGGGGGGACTAGCGGCCCCAAGACCCAGTACTTC	CASSDGGTSGPKTQYF
TRBV7-9	TRBD1	NA	TRBJ1-5	TGTGCCAGCAGCAGGGACAGTACTCAGCCCCAGCATTTT	CASSRDSTQPQHF
TRBV5-4	TRBD1	few	TRBJ2-1	TGTGCCAGCAGCTCGGACAGGGGGATGGTGGAGTTCTTC	CASSSDRGMVEFF
TRBV7-2	TRBD2	NA	TRBJ2-2	TGTGCCAGCAGCTTAGCGGGAGGGCCGGCCGGGGAGCTGTTTTTT	CASSLAGGPAGELFF
TRBV4-1	NA	NA	TRBJ2-7	TGCGCCAGCAGCCAAGATTCGGCTAGCGAGATCTACGAGCAGTACTTC	CASSQDSASEIYEQYF
TRBV13	NA	NA	TRBJ2-5	TGTGCCAGCAGCACTACAGGGATCCAAGAGACCCAGTACTTC	CASSTTGIQETQYF
TRBV6-2/TRBV6-3	NA	NA	TRBJ2-7	TGTGCCAGCAGTTACTCTTACTACGAGCAGTACTTC	CASSYSYYEQYF
TRBV28	NA	NA	TRBJ1-3	TGTGCCAGCCAGTTCGGACAGATTTCTGGAAACACCATATATTTT	CASQFGQISGNTIYF
TRBV4-3	TRBD2	NA	TRBJ2-5	TGCGCCAGCAGCCAAGTAGCCGGGGGGGGATCCGGTTTGACCCAGTACTTC	CASSQVAGGGSGLTQYF
TRBV2	NA	NA	TRBJ1-6	TGTGCCAGCAGTGGCACAGGGCCCGGAGTTAGGAATTCACCCCTCCACTTT	CASSGTGPGVRNSPLHF
TRBV11-3	TRBD1	few	TRBJ1-2	TGTGCCAGCAGCTTGGCGGGACAGGGAATAGGGGGCTACACCTTC	CASSLAGQGIGGYTF
TRBV28	TRBD2	NA	TRBJ2-7	TGTGCTACAGGGACTAGCATCCTTGGCGGGGTAAACGAGCAGTACTTC	CATGTSILGGVNEQYF
TRBV19	NA	NA	TRBJ2-1	TGTGCCAGTAGTATCCTTGGGGGCGCTGAAAATGAGCAGTTCTTC	CASSILGGAENEQFF
TRBV9	NA	NA	TRBJ1-3	TGTGCCAGCAGCGTGGGAGTCAACTCTGGAAACACCATATATTTT	CASSVGVNSGNTIYF
TRBV19	TRBD2	NA	TRBJ2-7	TGTGCCAGTAGTATGCCTAGCGGGGGGACCTCTATGGAGGAGCAGTACTTC	CASSMPSGGTSMEEQYF
TRBV28	TRBD1	NA	TRBJ2-7	TGTGCCAGCAGTTTTAGGGGGCCTCAGGGGATCCACGAGCAGTACTTC	CASSFRGPQGIHEQYF
TRBV5-1	TRBD1	NA	TRBJ1-2	TGCGCCAGCAGCTTTCCAGGGGGAGGCTATGGCTACACCTTC	CASSFPGGGYGYTF
TRBV18	TRBD1	NA	TRBJ1-1	TGTGCCAGCTCACAAGGAACAGGGGTGAACACTGAAGCTTTCTTT	CASSQGTGVNTEAFF
TRBV5-6	TRBD1	once	TRBJ1-2	TGTGCCAGCAGCTTAGGCCAGGGGACAGGAGGCTACACCTTC	CASSLGQGTGGYTF
TRBV2	TRBD2	NA	TRBJ2-2	TGTGCCCGCACCCGGGCCGGGGGGGGCGGGGACACCGGGGAGCTGTTTTTT	CARTRAGGGGDTGELFF
TRBV7-9	NA	NA	TRBJ2-5	TGTGCCAGCAGCCCACAGGGTGCCCAGTACTTC	CASSPQGAQYF
TRBV11-2	NA	NA	TRBJ2-7	TGTGCCAGCAGCTTAGATGCGGGGACCTACGAGCAGTACTTC	CASSLDAGTYEQYF
TRBV18	NA	NA	TRBJ1-1	TGTGCCAGCTCACCAACAGGTCCGGGAGGGAACACTGAAGCTTTCTTT	CASSPTGPGGNTEAFF
TRBV25-1	TRBD1	NA	TRBJ2-5	TGTGCCAGCAGCGACAGGGGAGCGGTCCAAGAGACCCAGTACTTC	CASSDRGAVQETQYF
TRBV4-2	TRBD1	NA	TRBJ1-2	TGTGCCAGCAGCCAATTCGGGACAGGGGAGAACTATGGCTACACCTTC	CASSQFGTGENYGYTF
TRBV5-1	TRBD1	NA	TRBJ1-2	TGCGCCAGCAGCTTGGCCGACAGGGTGCATGGCTACACCTTC	CASSLADRVHGYTF
TRBV19	TRBD1	NA	TRBJ1-5	TGTGCCAGTAGTAAGGGACAGGCCAATCAGCCCCAGCATTTT	CASSKGQANQPQHF
TRBV15	NA	NA	TRBJ1-1	TGTGCCACCAGCAGAGATCGACTAGGTCAGAACACTGAAGCTTTCTTT	CATSRDRLGQNTEAFF
TRBV6-4	NA	NA	TRBJ1-1	TGTGCCAGCAGCCACGGACAAGGGGAAGTCACTGAAGCTTTCTTT	CASSHGQGEVTEAFF
TRBV5-1	TRBD1	NA	TRBJ1-2	TGCGCCAGCAGCTTCGGACAGGACAACTATGGCTACACCTTC	CASSFGQDNYGYTF
TRBV2	TRBD2	NA	TRBJ2-2	TGTCCCCCCCCCAGGGCCGGGGGGGGAGTGGACACCGGGGAGCTGTTTTTT	CPPPRAGGGVDTGELFF
TRBV7-9	NA	NA	TRBJ1-4	TGTGCCAGCAGCCCGCAGACTAATGAAAAACTGTTTTTT	CASSPQTNEKLFF
TRBV4-1	NA	NA	TRBJ2-1	TGCGCCAGCAGCCATACCGGGACCTACAATGAGCAGTTCTTC	CASSHTGTYNEQFF
TRBV6-5	NA	NA	TRBJ1-2	TGTGCCAGCAGTATCGCCCGGGGGGCGGAAGGCTACACCTTC	CASSIARGAEGYTF
TRBV27	TRBD2	NA	TRBJ2-1	TGTGCCAGCAGCCGAACGACCCAAGCGGGAGGGCCCGGGGAGCAGTTCTTC	CASSRTTQAGGPGEQFF
TRBV27	NA	NA	TRBJ2-1	TGTGCCAGCAAGGCGGCAGGGGTGGACAATGAGCAGTTCTTC	CASKAAGVDNEQFF
TRBV28	TRBD1	NA	TRBJ1-6	TGTGCCAGCAGGCCCGGGACAGGGGGTTCACCCCTCCACTTT	CASRPGTGGSPLHF
TRBV18	TRBD2	once	TRBJ2-1	TGTGCCAGCTCACCGCTTGGACTAGGAGGGGACAATGAGCAGTTCTTC	CASSPLGLGGDNEQFF
TRBV10-3	NA	few	TRBJ1-1	TGTGCCATCAGCCCGGGGTTTGATACTGAAGCTTTCTTT	CAISPGFDTEAFF
TRBV5-1	NA	NA	TRBJ2-1	TGCGCCAGCAGCCCCGGACAGACCTACAATGAGCAGTTCTTC	CASSPGQTYNEQFF
TRBV5-1	TRBD1	NA	TRBJ1-5	TGCGCCAGCAGTTTGACCGGGACAGGGGTTCAGCCCCAGCATTTT	CASSLTGTGVQPQHF